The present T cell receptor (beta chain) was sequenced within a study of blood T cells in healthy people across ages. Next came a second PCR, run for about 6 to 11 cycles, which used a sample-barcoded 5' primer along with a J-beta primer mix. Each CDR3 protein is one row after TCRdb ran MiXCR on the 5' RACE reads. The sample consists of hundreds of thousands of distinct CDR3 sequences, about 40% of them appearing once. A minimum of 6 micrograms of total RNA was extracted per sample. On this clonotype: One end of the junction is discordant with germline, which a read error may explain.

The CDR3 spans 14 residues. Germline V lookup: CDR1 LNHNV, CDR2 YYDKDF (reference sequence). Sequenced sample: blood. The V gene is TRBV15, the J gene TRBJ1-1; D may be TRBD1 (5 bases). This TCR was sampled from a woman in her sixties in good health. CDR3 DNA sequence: TGTGTCACCAGCAGAGATGGAGGGGTCCCGGAAGCTTTCTTT. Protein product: CVTSRDGGVPEAFF.